This T cell receptor beta chain comes out of a study of blood T cells in healthy people across ages. The CDR3 has 14 residues. Germline V CDR1 and CDR2: MDHEN, SYDVKM. V gave up 4 bases and J gave up 8 bases, with 15 bases separating them. Study-wide results and caveats: Diversity figures derived from one million T cells were judged to underestimate the true value.

Sample-barcoded 5' priming and a J-beta primer mix drove a second PCR of roughly 6 to 12 cycles. A single record per CDR3 protein comes from TCRdb applying MiXCR to the 5' RACE reads. The sample has 600,000 to 850,000 distinct CDR3 sequences; roughly 25% are singletons. As to this clonotype: What it binds is not known.

This sample was shared with a second study, whose subject was T cells of mothers and their children. From that study: Donors comprised a few healthy Caucasian mothers plus their six children. Sample barcodes plus 2-4 random nucleotides came from the M1S primer. The effect of thymic selection on TCR recombination output is similar between related and unrelated pairs.

The sequence derives from a boy aged 5-17 years in good health. The sequenced sample was blood. The chain carries TRBV28 and TRBJ2-1; tentatively, D is TRBD2 (6 bases). The CDR3 here is CASSYAQAGDEQFF. DNA of the CDR3: TGTGCCAGCAGTTACGCCCAAGCGGGCGATGAGCAGTTCTTC. The full variable domain, completed using reference TRBV28 and TRBJ2-1, is DVKVTQSSRYLVKRTGEKVFLECVQDMDHENMFWYRQDPGLGLRLIYFSYDVKMKEKGDIPEGYSVSREKKERFSLILESASTNQTSMYLCASSYAQAGDEQFFGPGTRLTVL.